Described below is a single T cell receptor (beta chain) sequence and its context. Its matching antigen is unknown. All the people who gave samples were healthy bone marrow donors. With 60 Vbeta and 13 Jbeta primers, the PCR was carried out. Assay used: immunoSEQ multiplex PCR; TCRdb lists only in-frame clones, some missing. The data hold over 100,000 clones, with 63% observed a single time. These data originate in a study of cytomegalovirus exposure and HLA in healthy donors. The wider study: There were some 410 genotyped donors. Of these, roughly 84% fell in the genetic ancestry cluster associated with self-reported Caucasian donors.

Study-level findings and limits: Later work found that TCR association rates differed between HLA loci; DRB1 had the most and HLA-C the fewest. In a later analysis, V- and J-gene trimming of beta chains associated with a DCLRE1C missense variant, replicated independently.

V lost 0 bases to trimming and J lost 2 bases, with 11 bases between them. Germline-derived CDR1 and CDR2 are LGHNA and YNFKEQ. The CDR3 extends over 17 amino acids. This rearrangement joins TRBV4-2 to TRBJ2-6, with TRBD2 as a possible D gene (6 bases). Sequenced material: PBMCs. This clonotype originated in a man in his forties in good health and CMV-seropositive. CDR3 sequence: CASSQEGVAAGANVLTF. Here the CDR3 DNA reads TGTGCCAGCAGCCAAGAAGGGGTAGCGGCTGGGGCCAACGTCCTGACTTTC.